The 29 T cell receptor beta chains presented below share a single source sample, sequenced in a study of control samples from healthy donors and cancer patients (dated by TCRdb to 2020 to 2021). Library preparation was by the immunoSEQ multiplex PCR assay. TCRdb retrieved this table from immuneACCESS and kept in-frame rearrangements only. Not all clones are present; in checked studies, unresolved V genes account for under half, and no reason is known for the remainder. The sample includes under 200,000 clones, with approximately 90% observed a single time. Together, the top ten hold 0.68% of the sample. Sequencing input: blood. The receptors come from a woman aged 30 to 39 in good health.

The V call is TRBV25-1, the J call TRBJ1-1; D ambiguous. Germline V gene lookup returns CDR1 MGHDK and CDR2 SYGVNS. V dropped 1 base and J dropped 6 bases, with 9 bases sitting between them. The CDR3 extends over 13 amino acids. This CDR3 is CASSEFGRAEAFF. The CDR3, as DNA: TGTGCCAGCAGTGAATTCGGCCGGGCTGAAGCTTTCTTT.

Notes on this clone: A read error may account for a junction end that differs from germline. The same CDR3 is also encoded by other DNA sequences in this sample. The chain uses TRBV6-5 and TRBJ1-6; possible D gene TRBD1, 5 bases. CDR1 MNHEY and CDR2 SVGAGI come from the germline V gene. The CDR3 has 15 amino acids. CDR3 nucleotides: TGTGCCAGCAGCTACTCGACTGGGGGAACGGCACCCCTCCACTTT. Encoded protein: CASSYSTGGTAPLHF.

This chain connects TRBV18 to TRBJ2-7, with D maybe TRBD2 (6 bases). CDR1 and CDR2 (germline): KGHSH, LQKENI. The CDR3 has 14 amino acids. Deletions cut 8 bases from V and 6 bases from J, with 20 bases between. CDR3 in DNA: TGTGCCAGCCAGAGCGGGTCCCCCCTACTCGAGCAGTACTTC. Its protein is CASQSGSPLLEQYF.

This chain links TRBV5-6 with TRBJ2-1, with unresolved D. Per germline, CDR1 SGHDT and CDR2 YYEEEE. The CDR3 has 15 residues. Trimming took off 4 bases at V and 0 bases at J, with 11 bases between the two ends. The CDR3 bases are TGTGCCAGCAGCGGATTAGGCAGCTCCTACAATGAGCAGTTCTTC. Translating gives CASSGLGSSYNEQFF.

The chain uses TRBV5-1 and TRBJ2-7, with 13 bases lining up with TRBD2. This CDR3 has 19 amino acids. The germline V gene encodes CDR1 SGHRS and CDR2 YFSETQ. J gave up 3 bases and V 3 bases, and 15 bases lay outside the gene matches. For the CDR3, the DNA is TGCGCCAGCAGCTCGGGACTAGCGGGATTCTCCCGCCAAAGCTACGAGCAGTACTTC. Translating it yields CASSSGLAGFSRQSYEQYF.

The gene calls are TRBV4-3 and TRBJ2-7; 7 bases line up with TRBD2. The CDR3 is 14 amino acids. From germline, CDR1 is LGHNA and CDR2 YSLEER. The junction had 8 bases not matched to a gene; V was cut back by 4 bases and J by 5 bases. In DNA form, the CDR3 reads TGCGCCAGCAGCCCTGGACTAGTCCCCCACGAGCAGTACTTC. Translated, it gives CASSPGLVPHEQYF.

The chain couples TRBV25-1 to TRBJ2-1; TRBD2 aligns across 11 bases. Trimming took 8 bases from V and 7 from J; bases not matched to a gene: 10. The CDR3 covers 15 residues. Germline V gene sequence: CDR1 MGHDK, CDR2 SYGVNS. CDR3 residues: CASGPSGRSRNEQFF. The CDR3 region has the DNA TGTGCCAGCGGGCCTAGCGGGAGGAGTAGAAATGAGCAGTTCTTC.

The CDR3 DNA reads as TGTGCCAGCAGCGTAGTTAACCGTGACGATGAGCAGTTCTTC. Translation: CASSVVNRDDEQFF. The chain joins TRBV9 to TRBJ2-1; no clear D gene. This CDR3 is built from 14 residues. CDR1 SGDLS and CDR2 YYNGEE come from the germline V gene. The V gene lost 0 bases and the J gene lost 8 bases, with 12 bases spanning the gap.

The rearrangement uses TRBV7-3 and TRBJ1-3, with 7 bases aligning to TRBD1. CDR3 length: 16 amino acids. Losses at the gene ends were 3 bases for V and 0 bases for J; bases not matched to a gene: 5. Germline CDR1 is SGHTA and CDR2 is FQGTGA. CDR3 coding DNA: TGTGCCAGCAGCTTGACAGGGACAAGCTCTGGAAACACCATATATTTT. Protein: CASSLTGTSSGNTIYF.

The chain is built from TRBV7-9 and TRBJ2-1; possibly TRBD2 for D (6 bases). The CDR3 is 15 amino acids. Trimming removed 5 bases at V and 6 bases at J, with 17 bases between. CDR1 is SEHNR and CDR2 is FQNEAQ in the germline V gene (reference sequence). CDR3 protein: CASSTRDLAVNEQFF. Written as DNA, the CDR3 is TGTGCCAGCAGCACGCGGGATTTAGCGGTCAATGAGCAGTTCTTC. Full variable domain (outside the CDR3, taken from reference TRBV7-9 and TRBJ2-1): DTGVSQNPRHKITKRGQNVTFRCDPISEHNRLYWYRQTLGQGPEFLTYFQNEAQLEKSRLLSDRFSAERPKGSFSTLEIQRTEQGDSAMYLCASSTRDLAVNEQFFGPGTRLTVL.

The chain combines TRBV28 with TRBJ1-3; 9 nucleotides align to TRBD1. V shed 6 bases and J 6 bases; nucleotides not matched to a gene: 9. The CDR3 runs 15 residues. Germline CDR1 reads MDHEN; CDR2 reads SYDVKM. The DNA for the CDR3 is TGTGCCAGCAGCTTTTACACAGGGGGCGAAAACACCATATATTTT. As protein: CASSFYTGGENTIYF.

The J gene is TRBJ2-7, the V gene TRBV4-2, with TRBD2 identical over 11 bases. The CDR3 is made up of 16 amino acids. V shed 3 bases and J 2 bases; nucleotides not matched to a gene: 6. The germline V gene has CDR1 LGHNA and CDR2 YNFKEQ. The chain's CDR3 is CASSQGTSGTPYEQYF. CDR3 sequence (DNA): TGTGCCAGCAGCCAGGGGACTAGCGGCACGCCCTACGAGCAGTACTTC.

This rearrangement joins TRBV5-1 to TRBJ1-6, with 8 bases lining up with TRBD1. The junction had 7 bases not matched to a gene; V was cut back by 3 bases and J by 8 bases. The V gene's germline CDR1 is SGHRS and CDR2 YFSETQ. There are 15 residues in the CDR3. The CDR3 loop is CASSSGDRTHSPLHF. Here the CDR3 DNA reads TGCGCCAGCAGCTCGGGGGACAGGACGCATTCACCCCTCCACTTT.

A word on this clone: As the CDR3 is not closed by the conserved phenylalanine or tryptophan, this likely results from a read error. The DNA is omitted, as the CDR3 cannot be located on it reliably, and the CDR3 follows TCRdb's listing. The chain is built from TRBV21-1 and TRBJ1-2. TRBV21-1 is a listed pseudogene. The CDR3 spans 10 amino acids, including both terminal residues. CDR3 protein: CASSKVGGPG.

This sequence joins TRBV5-6 and TRBJ1-5; D perhaps matches TRBD1 (5 bases). This CDR3 spans 14 amino acids. V shed 1 base and J shed 7 bases, with 12 bases lying between them. Germline CDR1 is SGHDT and CDR2 is YYEEEE. CDR3 protein: CASSLRGADQPQHF. The CDR3 DNA follows: TGTGCCAGCAGCTTGCGAGGGGCAGACCAGCCCCAGCATTTT.

This chain joins TRBV5-1 and TRBJ1-1; no definite D call. The CDR3 runs to 15 residues. Between the trimmed V and J ends, which lost 4 bases and 0 bases, there was a span of 13 bases. Germline V gene data show CDR1 as SGHRS and CDR2 as YFSETQ. As DNA, the CDR3 is TGCGCCAGCAGCAGCGTCTACAGAATGAACACTGAAGCTTTCTTT. Encoded protein: CASSSVYRMNTEAFF.

The rearrangement uses TRBV6-5 and TRBJ2-7; 11 bases line up with TRBD2. The ends lost 7 bases at V and 3 bases at J; junction bases unmatched: 5. The CDR3 loop spans 14 amino acids. Germline V lookup: CDR1 MNHEY, CDR2 SVGAGI. The CDR3 sequence: CASIRGTSGYEQYF. DNA for the CDR3: TGTGCCAGCATTCGCGGGACTAGCGGCTACGAGCAGTACTTC.

The gene calls are TRBV10-2 and TRBJ2-7; D might be TRBD2 (6 bases). V was cut by 1 base and J by 4 bases, with 11 bases left in between. CDR1 and CDR2 from the germline V gene are WSHSY and SAAADI. The length of the CDR3 is 14 residues. CDR3 protein: CASSELAGRYEQYF. DNA for the CDR3: TGCGCCAGCAGTGAGTTGGCAGGGAGGTACGAGCAGTACTTC.

The V gene is TRBV11-3, the J gene TRBJ2-7; 8 nucleotides agree with TRBD2. V lost 6 bases and J lost 2; bases outside the gene matches: 9. Germline loops: CDR1 SGHNT, CDR2 YENEEA. This CDR3 has 15 residues. The CDR3 DNA reads as TGTGCCAGCAGTCCCAGCGGGAGTGGGGCCTACGAGCAGTACTTC. Amino acid sequence: CASSPSGSGAYEQYF.

The chain links TRBV9 to TRBJ1-6, with D perhaps matching TRBD1 (5 bases). This CDR3 spans 15 amino acids. The V end was cut by 3 bases, the J end by 8 bases, with 15 bases between. Germline CDR1 SGDLS, CDR2 YYNGEE. CDR3 in amino acids: CASSAEGTGYSPLHF. The CDR3 nucleotides read TGTGCCAGCAGCGCCGAAGGGACGGGGTATTCACCCCTCCACTTT.

This chain connects TRBV7-9 to TRBJ2-5; 12 bases fit TRBD2. The CDR3 length is 16 residues. The ends lost 5 bases at V and 0 bases at J; junction bases unmatched: 4. In germline, CDR1 is SEHNR, CDR2 FQNEAQ (reference sequence). CDR3 amino acids: CASSPGLAGYQETQYF. As DNA, the CDR3 is TGTGCCAGCAGCCCCGGACTAGCGGGGTACCAAGAGACCCAGTACTTC.

This chain connects TRBV5-4 to TRBJ1-1; 8 nucleotides align to TRBD1. The germline V gene has CDR1 SGHNT and CDR2 YYREEE (reference sequence). This CDR3 spans 13 amino acids. V lost 3 bases, J lost 4 bases, and 2 bases stayed unmatched. CDR3 DNA: TGTGCCAGCAGCTCGGGACAGGTCACTGAAGCTTTCTTT. It encodes CASSSGQVTEAFF.

CDR3: CASSSRYEQYF. The CDR3 coding sequence is TGTGCCAGCAGCTCAAGATACGAGCAGTACTTC. The chain employs TRBV7-9 and TRBJ2-7; unclear D gene. With 4 bases removed from V and 4 bases from J, the gap between germline ends came to 5 bases. The germline V gene encodes CDR1 SEHNR and CDR2 FQNEAQ (reference sequence). The CDR3 has 11 amino acids.

This rearrangement joins TRBV27 to TRBJ2-1, with TRBD2 matching over 11 bases. V was clipped by 6 bases and J by 8 bases; unmatched bases: 9. CDR3 length equals 15 residues. Germline assignment: CDR1 MNHEY and CDR2 SMNVEV (reference sequence). The CDR3 is CASSILAGVVDEQFF. CDR3 in DNA: TGTGCCAGCAGCATACTAGCGGGAGTAGTAGATGAGCAGTTCTTC.

The chain combines TRBV5-4 with TRBJ2-7; possibly TRBD1 or TRBD2 for D (5 bases each). This CDR3 contains 16 residues. Trimming stripped 5 bases from V and 2 bases from J, with 20 bases between. CDR1 SGHNT and CDR2 YYREEE come from the germline V gene (reference sequence). CDR3 DNA: TGTGCCAGCAGACGGGGCTCGATCGACAGTACCTACGAGCAGTACTTC. Amino acid sequence: CASRRGSIDSTYEQYF.

The V gene is TRBV12-3 or TRBV12-4, the J gene TRBJ1-2; possible D gene TRBD1, 6 bases. V lost 3 bases and J 8 bases, leaving 13 bases between the germline ends. The CDR3 has 13 amino acids. Here the CDR3 reads CASSFPGAKGYTF. DNA for the CDR3: TGTGCCAGCAGTTTTCCGGGGGCTAAGGGCTACACCTTC.

CDR3 nucleotides: TGTGCCAGCAGCCTGGGGACAGGGAATGAAAAACTGTTTTTT. Amino acids: CASSLGTGNEKLFF. The rearrangement links TRBV7-9 to TRBJ1-4; 9 positions agree with TRBD1. This CDR3 is built from 14 residues. Trimming took 5 bases from V and 5 from J; bases not matched to a gene: 3. Per germline, CDR1 SEHNR and CDR2 FQNEAQ (reference sequence).

This chain links TRBV7-2 with TRBJ2-3, with a tentative D call TRBD2 (5 bases). V lost 2 bases, J lost 2 bases, and 8 bases lay in between. Germline assignment: CDR1 SGHTA and CDR2 FQGNSA. There are 14 residues in the CDR3. The CDR3 DNA follows: TGTGCCAGCAGCTTACCGGGATCCACAGATACGCAGTATTTT. Translating it yields CASSLPGSTDTQYF.

The count of this clone is one. V and J are TRBV2 and TRBJ2-7; 7 positions match TRBD1. Germline trimming cut 8 bases from V and 2 bases from J; bases unmatched to any gene: 3. The CDR3 is 12 residues long. CDR1 is SNHLY, CDR2 FYNNEI, per germline. CDR3 DNA sequence: TGTGCCAGCGGAGGACAGGCCTACGAGCAGTACTTC. Translating it yields CASGGQAYEQYF.